Sequencing of this T cell receptor (beta chain) was carried out in a study of blood T cells in healthy people across ages. PCR was performed a second time for 7 to 11 cycles using a sample-barcoded 5' primer and a J-beta primer mix. With 12 random nucleotides, a template-switch adaptor tagged each individual cDNA molecule. Each single sample gave us at least 3 million CDR3-containing paired-end reads. TCRdb itself ran the 5' RACE reads through MiXCR, one entry per CDR3 protein. The sample contains nearly 1 million distinct CDR3 sequences, roughly half of which appear only once. This clonotype has only a few counts. Antigen unknown. The trim removed 1 base at V and 2 bases at J, leaving 3 bases unmatched. The CDR3 covers 15 residues. CDR1 is DFQATT and CDR2 is SNEGSKA in the germline V gene (reference sequence). Study-wide results and limits: CMV status of donors was unknown, possibly confounding expanded clonotype changes. Observed TCR beta diversity showed a strong correlation with the percentage of naive T cells as measured by flow cytometry.

The chain uses TRBV20-1 and TRBJ2-1; 9 nucleotides match TRBD2. The sequence derives from a woman aged 55-69 years in good health. The specimen sequenced was blood. The CDR3 sequence is CSARAASGTYNEQFF. CDR3 in DNA: TGCAGTGCTAGAGCGGCTAGCGGGACCTACAATGAGCAGTTCTTC.